The rows below give T cell receptor beta chains drawn from one sample of a study of control samples from healthy donors and cancer patients. Generated by immunoSEQ multiplex PCR, the TCRdb table keeps only in-frame clones and is missing some. The sample carries 75,000 to 80,000 clones, 89% recorded once. Sequenced: PBMCs. These receptors were collected from a woman aged 45-65 years with colorectal cancer. The CDR3 runs from the conserved cysteine through the conserved F or W. The order of the fields is V gene, J gene, CDR3 protein.

TRBV2	TRBJ2-5	CASSRDSSQETQYF
TRBV2	TRBJ1-4	CASTEGGNREKLFF
TRBV5-1	TRBJ2-2	CASRYIGELFF
TRBV12-5	TRBJ2-1	CASGLVLGTAYNEQFF
TRBV7-9	TRBJ1-1	CASSLYGEAFF
TRBV5-1	TRBJ1-4	CASSRGGRGNEKLFF
TRBV27	TRBJ1-6	CASSIRVGSYNSPLHF
TRBV21-1	TRBJ1-1	CASSKACSVVKVKTEAFF
TRBV27	TRBJ2-1	CASRPGRGVGNEQFF
TRBV2	TRBJ2-5	CASKDSPPTAQYF
TRBV2	TRBJ2-1	CASKGRVYNEQFF
TRBV29-1	TRBJ2-3	CSVEIAGGTDTQYF
TRBV28	TRBJ1-2	CASSLAGVKGYTF
TRBV2	TRBJ1-5	CASTTAYSNQPQHF
TRBV18	TRBJ2-5	CASSRDSLGQETQYF
TRBV19	TRBJ1-2	CASSIVGVVGYTF
TRBV29-1	TRBJ2-3	CSVVTTSTNTDTQYF
TRBV6-5	TRBJ1-3	CASSFSSGNTIYF
TRBV2	TRBJ2-3	CASSTDVDTQYF
TRBV7-2	TRBJ2-1	CASSLAPVYNEQFF
TRBV11-3	TRBJ2-1	CASSRSRDIRDNEQFF
TRBV6-5	TRBJ2-2	CASSYSPGLGTGELFF
TRBV7-8	TRBJ1-1	CASSYRTEGYTEAFF
TRBV4-3	TRBJ2-5	CASSQFGGRGETQYF
TRBV7-2	TRBJ1-2	CASSLGINGYTF
TRBV29-1	TRBJ2-5	CSVAQASGGETQYF
TRBV12-3/TRBV12-4	TRBJ2-1	CASGWTGYNEQFF
TRBV19	TRBJ1-5	CASSREFTNQPQHF
TRBV7-2	TRBJ1-3	CASSSQGAGNTIYF
TRBV18	TRBJ2-1	CASSPQTLYNEQFF
TRBV30	TRBJ1-1	CAWSPQYTEAFF
TRBV9	TRBJ2-5	CASSVNSGGPWETQYF
TRBV7-2	TRBJ1-1	CASSSPDRPKAFF
TRBV4-3	TRBJ2-3	CASSQGDRGRNTQYF
TRBV12-5	TRBJ2-5	CASGLIEGEETQYF
TRBV6-4	TRBJ2-1	CASSDHRDRKANEQFF
TRBV6-1	TRBJ2-3	CASSELAGGDTQYF
TRBV18	TRBJ2-1	CASSPPAGAGEQFF
TRBV5-1	TRBJ1-2	CASSQQGVDGYTF
TRBV5-8	TRBJ2-2	CASSSDRVRTGELFF
TRBV28	TRBJ2-6	CASSSGDAGANVLTF
TRBV7-2	TRBJ1-1	CASSPPHQNTEAFF